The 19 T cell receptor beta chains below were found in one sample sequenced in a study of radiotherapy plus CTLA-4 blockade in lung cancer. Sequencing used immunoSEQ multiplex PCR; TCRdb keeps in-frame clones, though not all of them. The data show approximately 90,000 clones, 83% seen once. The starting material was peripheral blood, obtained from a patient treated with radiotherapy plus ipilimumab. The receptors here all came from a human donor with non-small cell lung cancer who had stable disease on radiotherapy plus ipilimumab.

The CDR3 DNA follows: TGTGCCAGCAGCTTAAGGACAGGGAGGGATGAGCAGTTCTTC. It is translated as CASSLRTGRDEQFF. The chain joins TRBV11-3 to TRBJ2-1; D possibly corresponds to TRBD1 (8 bases). Trimming pared 2 bases from V and 8 bases from J, leaving 13 bases between. Germline CDR1 is SGHNT and CDR2 is YENEEA. The CDR3 extends over 14 amino acids.

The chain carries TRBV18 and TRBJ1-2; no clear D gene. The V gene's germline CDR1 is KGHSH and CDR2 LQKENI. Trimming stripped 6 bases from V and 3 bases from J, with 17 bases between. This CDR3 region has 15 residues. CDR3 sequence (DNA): TGTGCCAGCTCCTCCCTAGACGGGGTGGACTATGGCTACACCTTC. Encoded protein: CASSSLDGVDYGYTF.

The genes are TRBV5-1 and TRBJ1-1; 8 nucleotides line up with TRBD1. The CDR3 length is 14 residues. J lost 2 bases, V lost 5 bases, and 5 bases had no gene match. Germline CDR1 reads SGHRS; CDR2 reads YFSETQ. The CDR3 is CASRRQGLNTEAFF. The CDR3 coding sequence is TGCGCCAGCAGAAGACAGGGGCTTAACACTGAAGCTTTCTTT.

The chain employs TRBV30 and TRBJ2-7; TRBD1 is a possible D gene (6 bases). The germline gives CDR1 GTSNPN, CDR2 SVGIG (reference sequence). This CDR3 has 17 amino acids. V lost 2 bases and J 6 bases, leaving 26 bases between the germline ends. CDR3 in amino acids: CAWSPFAGDPTPTEQYF. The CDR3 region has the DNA TGTGCCTGGAGTCCCTTTGCAGGGGACCCTACTCCTACCGAGCAGTACTTC.

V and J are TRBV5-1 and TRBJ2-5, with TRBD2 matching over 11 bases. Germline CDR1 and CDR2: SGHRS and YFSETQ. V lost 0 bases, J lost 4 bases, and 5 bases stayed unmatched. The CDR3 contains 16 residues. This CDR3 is CASSLVVAGGPETQYF. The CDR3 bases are TGCGCCAGCAGCTTGGTAGTAGCGGGGGGGCCAGAGACCCAGTACTTC.

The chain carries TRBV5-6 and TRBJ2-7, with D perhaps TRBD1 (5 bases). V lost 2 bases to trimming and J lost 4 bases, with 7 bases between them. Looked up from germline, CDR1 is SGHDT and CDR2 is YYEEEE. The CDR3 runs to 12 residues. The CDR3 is CASSFQGYEQYF. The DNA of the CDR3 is TGTGCCAGCAGCTTTCAGGGTTACGAGCAGTACTTC.

Here the CDR3 reads CASSLVEDQPQHF. The CDR3 DNA reads TGTGCCAGCAGCTTGGTGGAGGACCAGCCCCAGCATTTT. The chain employs TRBV5-6 and TRBJ1-5; D remains unclear. The V end was cut by 0 bases, the J end by 7 bases, with 8 bases between. The CDR3 covers 13 residues. Germline V gene data show CDR1 as SGHDT and CDR2 as YYEEEE.

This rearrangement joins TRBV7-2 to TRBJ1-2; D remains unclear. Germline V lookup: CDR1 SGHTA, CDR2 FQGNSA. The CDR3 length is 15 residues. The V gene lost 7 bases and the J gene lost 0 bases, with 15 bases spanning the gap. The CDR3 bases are TGTGCCAGCACCACTCCCGGAAGGACTAACTATGGCTACACCTTC. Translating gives CASTTPGRTNYGYTF.

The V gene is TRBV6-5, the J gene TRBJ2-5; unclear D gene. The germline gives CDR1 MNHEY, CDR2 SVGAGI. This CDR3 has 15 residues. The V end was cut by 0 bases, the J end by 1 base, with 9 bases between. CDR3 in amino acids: CASSYSRNRQETQYF. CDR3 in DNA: TGTGCCAGCAGTTACTCGCGGAACCGCCAAGAGACCCAGTACTTC.

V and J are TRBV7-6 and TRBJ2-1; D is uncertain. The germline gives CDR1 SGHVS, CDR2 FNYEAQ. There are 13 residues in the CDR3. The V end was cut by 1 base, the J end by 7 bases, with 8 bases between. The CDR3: CASSLGSENEQFF. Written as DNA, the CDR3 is TGTGCCAGCAGCTTAGGGTCGGAAAATGAGCAGTTCTTC.

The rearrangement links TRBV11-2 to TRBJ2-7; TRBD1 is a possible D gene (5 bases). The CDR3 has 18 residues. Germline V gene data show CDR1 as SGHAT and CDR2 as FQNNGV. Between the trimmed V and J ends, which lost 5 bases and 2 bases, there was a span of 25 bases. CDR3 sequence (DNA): TGTGCCAGCAGCCACACCCCATTTAGAGACAGACCTGCCTACGAGCAGTACTTC. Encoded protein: CASSHTPFRDRPAYEQYF.

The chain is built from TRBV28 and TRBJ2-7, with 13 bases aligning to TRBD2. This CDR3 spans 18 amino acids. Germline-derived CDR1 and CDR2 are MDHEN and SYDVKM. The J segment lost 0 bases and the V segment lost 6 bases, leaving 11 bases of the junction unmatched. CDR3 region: CASSPGTSGDYISYEQYF. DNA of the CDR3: TGTGCCAGCAGCCCTGGGACTAGCGGGGACTATATCTCCTACGAGCAGTACTTC.

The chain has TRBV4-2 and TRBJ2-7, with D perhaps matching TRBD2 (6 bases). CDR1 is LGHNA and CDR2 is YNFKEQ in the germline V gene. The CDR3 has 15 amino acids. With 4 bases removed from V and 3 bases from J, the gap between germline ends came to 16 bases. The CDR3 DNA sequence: TGTGCCAGCAGCCGAGACCGGGGAGGCTTCTACGAGCAGTACTTC. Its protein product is CASSRDRGGFYEQYF.

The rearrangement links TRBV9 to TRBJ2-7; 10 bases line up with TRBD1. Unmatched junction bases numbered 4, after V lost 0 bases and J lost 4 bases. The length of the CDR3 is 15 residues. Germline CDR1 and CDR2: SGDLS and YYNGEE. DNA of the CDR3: TGTGCCAGCAGCGTAGGGGGACAGGGGAGTTACGAGCAGTACTTC. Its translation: CASSVGGQGSYEQYF. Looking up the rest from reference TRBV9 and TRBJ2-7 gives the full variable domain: DSGVTQTPKHLITATGQRVTLRCSPRSGDLSVYWYQQSLDQGLQFLIQYYNGEERAKGNILERFSAQQFPDLHSELNLSSLELGDSALYFCASSVGGQGSYEQYFGPGTRLTVT.

Written as DNA, the CDR3 is TGTGCCAGCAGTTACTCGAGGCAGGAAGCTTTCTTT. This codes for CASSYSRQEAFF. This chain links TRBV6-6 with TRBJ1-1; D unresolved. Trimming cost V 0 bases and J 8 bases, with 7 bases left between them. CDR3 length: 12 residues. Germline V gives CDR1 MNHNY, CDR2 SVGAGI (reference sequence).

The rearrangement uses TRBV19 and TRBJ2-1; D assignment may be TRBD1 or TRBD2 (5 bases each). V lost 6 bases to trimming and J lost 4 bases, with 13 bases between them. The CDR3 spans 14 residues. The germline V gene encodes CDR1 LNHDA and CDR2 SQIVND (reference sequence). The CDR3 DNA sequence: TGTGCCAGTAGCCTCGGGACCCTTTACAATGAGCAGTTCTTC. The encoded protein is CASSLGTLYNEQFF. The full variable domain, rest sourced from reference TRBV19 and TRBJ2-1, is DGGITQSPKYLFRKEGQNVTLSCEQNLNHDAMYWYRQDPGQGLRLIYYSQIVNDFQKGDIAEGYSVSREKKESFPLTVTSAQKNPTAFYLCASSLGTLYNEQFFGPGTRLTVL.

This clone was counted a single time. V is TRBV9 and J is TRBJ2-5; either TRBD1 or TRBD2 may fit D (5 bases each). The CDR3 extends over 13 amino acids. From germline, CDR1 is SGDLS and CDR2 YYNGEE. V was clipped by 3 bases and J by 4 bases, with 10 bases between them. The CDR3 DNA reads TGTGCCAGCAGCGCGGGGCAGGTAGAGACCCAGTACTTC. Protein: CASSAGQVETQYF.

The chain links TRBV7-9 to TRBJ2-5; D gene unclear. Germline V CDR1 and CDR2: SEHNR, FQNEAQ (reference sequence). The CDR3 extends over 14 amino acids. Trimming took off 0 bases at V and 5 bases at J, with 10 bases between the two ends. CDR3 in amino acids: CASSLASGRETQYF. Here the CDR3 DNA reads TGTGCCAGCAGCTTAGCATCCGGGCGGGAGACCCAGTACTTC.

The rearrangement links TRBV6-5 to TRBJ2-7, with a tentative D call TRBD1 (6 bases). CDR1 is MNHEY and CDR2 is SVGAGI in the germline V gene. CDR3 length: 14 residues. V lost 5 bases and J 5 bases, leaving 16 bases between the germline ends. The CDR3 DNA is TGTGCCAGCAGTGAACTAAACAGGGAAGACGAGCAGTACTTC. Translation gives CASSELNREDEQYF.